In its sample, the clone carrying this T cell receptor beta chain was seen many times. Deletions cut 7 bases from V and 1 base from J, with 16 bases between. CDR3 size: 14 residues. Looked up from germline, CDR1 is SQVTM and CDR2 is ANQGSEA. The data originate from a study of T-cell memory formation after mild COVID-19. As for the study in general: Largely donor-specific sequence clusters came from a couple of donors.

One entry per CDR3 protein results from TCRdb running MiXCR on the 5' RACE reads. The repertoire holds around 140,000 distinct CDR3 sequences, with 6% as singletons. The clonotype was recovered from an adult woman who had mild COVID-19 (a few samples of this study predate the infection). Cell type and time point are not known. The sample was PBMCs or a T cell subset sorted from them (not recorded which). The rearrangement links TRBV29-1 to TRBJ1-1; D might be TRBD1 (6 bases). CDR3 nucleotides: TGCAGCGCCTCGGCGCCAGGGGCGAACACTGAAGCTTTCTTT. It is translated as CSASAPGANTEAFF.